This record covers a single T cell receptor (beta chain). The antigen is unknown. The data stem from a study of shared clonotypes between healthy human individuals. Study-wide context: The donor group consisted of a couple of women and three men, aged 18 to 49. The plates for each donor numbered three CD4 naive, three CD4 memory, two CD8 naive and one CD8 memory. The study, taken as a whole, reports: Though the depth was large, rarefaction showed that sorted-subset sequencing was incomplete.

Clones were read by immunoSEQ multiplex PCR, and TCRdb kept only the in-frame ones, dropping some. The profile shows 800,000 to 950,000 clones, just over 95% of them singletons. The CDR3 is 16 residues long. Germline CDR1 reads SGHTA; CDR2 reads FQGNSA. V was trimmed by 7 bases and J by 1 base, leaving 16 bases between them. Terminally differentiated effector memory CD45RA+ cells were left out of the naive CD8 fraction, which was CD45RO-negative and positively selected for CCR7. V gene TRBV7-2 combines with J gene TRBJ2-2, with D perhaps TRBD1 (5 bases). Sequenced: naive CD8+ T cells sorted from blood. The receptor was isolated from a man younger than 45 in good health. CDR3 DNA: TGTGCCAGCACGACAGTGGGTGGGGAGAACACCGGGGAGCTGTTTTTT. Encoded protein: CASTTVGGENTGELFF.